Listed here is a single TCR beta chain. The germline CDR1 and CDR2 sequences are MRHNA and SNTAGT. This CDR3 contains 12 residues. V shed 6 bases and J 7 bases; nucleotides not matched to a gene: 2. TCRdb keeps only in-frame clones here, not all; method: immunoSEQ multiplex PCR. This table has hundreds of thousands of clones, roughly 87% appearing once. This specimen belongs to a study of blood T cell repertoires in COVID-19. Sequenced material: peripheral blood. The receptor's source is a human donor in a cohort sampled during active COVID-19. The V gene is TRBV6-4, the J gene TRBJ2-2, with 7 bases identical to TRBD1. As DNA, the CDR3 is TGTGCCAGCAGAACAGGGGACGGGGAGCTGTTTTTT. Protein product: CASRTGDGELFF.